This T cell receptor beta chain was identified during a study of spatial heterogeneity in lung cancer. The sample's time point: blood at routine non-recurrence follow-up after resection. This CDR3 has 16 amino acids. CDR1 is LGHNA and CDR2 is YSLEER in the germline V gene. After removal of 0 bases from V and 3 bases from J, the junction contained 4 bases not matched to a gene. MiXCR was run by TCRdb on the 5' RACE reads, yielding one entry per CDR3 protein. Among about 87,000 distinct CDR3 sequences, approximately 19% were seen once, and the ten largest hold 21%. This clonotype appeared a few times. The TCR originated in a male donor with early-stage non-small cell lung cancer. This specimen consisted of PBMCs, obtained at follow-up. The chain recombines TRBV4-3 with TRBJ1-4; TRBD1 matches 7 bases. This chain's CDR3 is CASSQDLGQSNEKLFF. The CDR3 nucleotides read TGCGCCAGCAGCCAAGATCTGGGACAGTCTAATGAAAAACTGTTTTTT.